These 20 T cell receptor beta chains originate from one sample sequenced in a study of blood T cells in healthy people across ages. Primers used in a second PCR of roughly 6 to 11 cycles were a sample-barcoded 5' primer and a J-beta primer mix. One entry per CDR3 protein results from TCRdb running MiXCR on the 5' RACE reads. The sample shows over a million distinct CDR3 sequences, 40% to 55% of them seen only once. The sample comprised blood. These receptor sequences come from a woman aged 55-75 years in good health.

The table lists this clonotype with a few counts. The CDR3 coding sequence is TGTGCCAGCAGTAAAGACAGGGGGCCTCGCTGGGATGAGCAGTTCTTC. Its translation: CASSKDRGPRWDEQFF. The rearrangement uses TRBV28 and TRBJ2-7; 10 bases match TRBD1. The assigned J gene may be wrong: the sequence end matches TRBJ2-1 better. The CDR3 has 16 amino acids. Per germline, CDR1 MDHEN and CDR2 SYDVKM.

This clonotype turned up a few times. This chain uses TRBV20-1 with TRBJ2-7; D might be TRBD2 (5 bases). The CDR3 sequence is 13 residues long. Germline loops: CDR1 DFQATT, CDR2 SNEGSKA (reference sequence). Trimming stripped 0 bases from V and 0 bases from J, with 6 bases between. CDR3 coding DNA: TGCAGTGCTAGAGAGAGGGACTCCTACGAGCAGTACTTC. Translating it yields CSARERDSYEQYF.

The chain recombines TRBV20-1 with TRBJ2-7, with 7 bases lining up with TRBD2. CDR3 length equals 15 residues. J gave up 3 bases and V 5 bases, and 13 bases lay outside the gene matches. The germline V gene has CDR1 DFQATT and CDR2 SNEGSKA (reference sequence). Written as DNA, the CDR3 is TGCAGTGCTTTAAAATTCAGCGGGACCGTCTACGAGCAGTACTTC. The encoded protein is CSALKFSGTVYEQYF.

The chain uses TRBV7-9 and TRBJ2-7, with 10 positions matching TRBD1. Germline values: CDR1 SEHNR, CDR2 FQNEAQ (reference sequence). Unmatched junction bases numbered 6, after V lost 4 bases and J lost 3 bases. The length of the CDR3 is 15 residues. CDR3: CASSSLDRGYYEQYF. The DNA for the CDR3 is TGTGCCAGCAGCTCCTTGGACAGGGGGTACTACGAGCAGTACTTC.

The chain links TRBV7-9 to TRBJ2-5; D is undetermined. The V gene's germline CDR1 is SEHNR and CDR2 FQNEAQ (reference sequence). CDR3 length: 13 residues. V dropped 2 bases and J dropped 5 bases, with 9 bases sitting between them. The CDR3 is CASSLSVFETQYF. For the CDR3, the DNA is TGTGCCAGCAGCTTATCGGTTTTCGAGACCCAGTACTTC.

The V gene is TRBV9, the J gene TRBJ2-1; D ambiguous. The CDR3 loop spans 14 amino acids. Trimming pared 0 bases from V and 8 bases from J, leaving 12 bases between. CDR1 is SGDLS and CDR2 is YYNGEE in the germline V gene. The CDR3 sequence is CASSVGPRRDEQFF. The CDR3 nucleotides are TGTGCCAGCAGCGTAGGGCCTAGGCGCGATGAGCAGTTCTTC.

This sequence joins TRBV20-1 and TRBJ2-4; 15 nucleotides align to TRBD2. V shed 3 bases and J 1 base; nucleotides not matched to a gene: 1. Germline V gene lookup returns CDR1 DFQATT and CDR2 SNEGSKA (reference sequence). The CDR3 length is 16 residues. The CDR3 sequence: CSASGTSGRAKNIQYF. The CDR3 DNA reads TGCAGTGCTAGTGGGACTAGCGGGAGGGCCAAAAACATTCAGTACTTC.

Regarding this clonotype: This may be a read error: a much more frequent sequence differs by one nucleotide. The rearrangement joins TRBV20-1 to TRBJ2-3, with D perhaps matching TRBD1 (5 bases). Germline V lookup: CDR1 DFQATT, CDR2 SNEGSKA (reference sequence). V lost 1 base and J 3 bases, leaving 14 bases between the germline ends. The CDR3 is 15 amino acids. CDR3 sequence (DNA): TGCAGTGCTAGAGGTGGGGCGAGGACAACAGATACGCAGTATTTT. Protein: CSARGGARTTDTQYF.

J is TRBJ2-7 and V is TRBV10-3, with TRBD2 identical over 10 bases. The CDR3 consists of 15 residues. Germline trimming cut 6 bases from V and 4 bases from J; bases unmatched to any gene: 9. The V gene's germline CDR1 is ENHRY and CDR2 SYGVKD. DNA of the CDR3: TGTGCCATCAGCGAAGGGGCTAGCGGGAGTTACGAGCAGTACTTC. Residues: CAISEGASGSYEQYF.

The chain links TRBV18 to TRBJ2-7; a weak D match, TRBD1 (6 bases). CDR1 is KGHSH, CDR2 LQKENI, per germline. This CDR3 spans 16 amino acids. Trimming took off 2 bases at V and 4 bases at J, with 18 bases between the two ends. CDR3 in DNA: TGTGCCAGCTCACCAGCCCAGGGGAGAGACTCTTACGAGCAGTACTTC. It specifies CASSPAQGRDSYEQYF.

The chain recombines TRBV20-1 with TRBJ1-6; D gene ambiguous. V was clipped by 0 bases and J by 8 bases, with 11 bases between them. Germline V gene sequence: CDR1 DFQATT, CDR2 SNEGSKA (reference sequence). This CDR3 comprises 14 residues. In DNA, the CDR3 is TGCAGTGCTAGAGAAGGGAACGGTGATTCACCCCTCCACTTT. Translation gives CSAREGNGDSPLHF.

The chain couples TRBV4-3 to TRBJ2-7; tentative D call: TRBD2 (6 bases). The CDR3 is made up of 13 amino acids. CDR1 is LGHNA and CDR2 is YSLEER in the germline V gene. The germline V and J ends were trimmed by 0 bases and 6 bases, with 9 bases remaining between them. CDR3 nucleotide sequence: TGCGCCAGCAGCCAAGAGCGGAGGGGCGAGCAGTACTTC. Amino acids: CASSQERRGEQYF.

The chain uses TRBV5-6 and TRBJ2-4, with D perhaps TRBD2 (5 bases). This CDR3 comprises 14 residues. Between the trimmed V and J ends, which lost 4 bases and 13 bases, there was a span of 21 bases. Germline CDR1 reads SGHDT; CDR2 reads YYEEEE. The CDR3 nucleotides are TGTGCCAGCAGCCTGCTTCGGGGTTTCGGTGAGCAGTACTTC. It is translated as CASSLLRGFGEQYF.

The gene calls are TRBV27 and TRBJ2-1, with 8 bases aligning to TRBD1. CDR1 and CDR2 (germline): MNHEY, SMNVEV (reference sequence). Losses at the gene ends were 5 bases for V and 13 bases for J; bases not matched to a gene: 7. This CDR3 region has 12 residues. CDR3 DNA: TGTGCCAGCAGTCCGGATGACAGGGGTCAGTTCTTC. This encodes CASSPDDRGQFF.

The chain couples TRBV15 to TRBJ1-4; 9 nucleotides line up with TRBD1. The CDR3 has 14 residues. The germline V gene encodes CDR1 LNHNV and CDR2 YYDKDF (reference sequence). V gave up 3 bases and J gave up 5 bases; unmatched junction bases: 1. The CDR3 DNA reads TGTGCCACCAGCAGGGGGACAGGGAATGAAAAACTGTTTTTT. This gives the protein CATSRGTGNEKLFF.

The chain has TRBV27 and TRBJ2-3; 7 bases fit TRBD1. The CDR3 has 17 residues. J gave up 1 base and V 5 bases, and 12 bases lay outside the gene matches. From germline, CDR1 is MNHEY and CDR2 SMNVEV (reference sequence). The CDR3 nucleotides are TGTGCCAGCAGTCCAATCCAGACAGGGTGGCGCACAGATACGCAGTATTTT. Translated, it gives CASSPIQTGWRTDTQYF.

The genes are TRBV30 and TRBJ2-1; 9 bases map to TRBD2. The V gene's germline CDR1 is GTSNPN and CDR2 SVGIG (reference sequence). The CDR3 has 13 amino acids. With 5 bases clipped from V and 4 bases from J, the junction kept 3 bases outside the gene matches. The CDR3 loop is CAWGLASYNEQFF. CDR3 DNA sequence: TGTGCCTGGGGACTAGCGTCTTACAATGAGCAGTTCTTC. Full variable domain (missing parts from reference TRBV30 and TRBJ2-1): SQTIHQWPATLVQPVGSPLSLECTVEGTSNPNLYWYRQAAGRGLQLLFYSVGIGQISSEVPQNLSASRPQDRQFILSSKKLLLSDSGFYLCAWGLASYNEQFFGPGTRLTVL.

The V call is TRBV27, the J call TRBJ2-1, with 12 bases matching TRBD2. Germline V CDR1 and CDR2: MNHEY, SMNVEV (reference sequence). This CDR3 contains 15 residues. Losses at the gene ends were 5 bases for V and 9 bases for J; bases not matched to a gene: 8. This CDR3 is CASSPRLAGAFEQFF. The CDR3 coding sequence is TGTGCCAGCAGTCCTAGACTAGCGGGAGCTTTTGAGCAGTTCTTC.

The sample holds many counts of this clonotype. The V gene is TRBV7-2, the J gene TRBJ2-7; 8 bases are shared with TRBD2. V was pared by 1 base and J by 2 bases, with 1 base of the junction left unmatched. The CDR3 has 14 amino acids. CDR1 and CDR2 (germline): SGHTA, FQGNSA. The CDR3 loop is CASSLGLATYEQYF. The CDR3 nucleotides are TGTGCCAGCAGCTTAGGACTAGCGACCTACGAGCAGTACTTC.

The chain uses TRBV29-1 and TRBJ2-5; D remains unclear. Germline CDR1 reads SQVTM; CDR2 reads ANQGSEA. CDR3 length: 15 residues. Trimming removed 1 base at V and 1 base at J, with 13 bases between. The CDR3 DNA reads TGCAGCGTTGAAGGGGATGAGGTTCTCCAAGAGACCCAGTACTTC. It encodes CSVEGDEVLQETQYF.